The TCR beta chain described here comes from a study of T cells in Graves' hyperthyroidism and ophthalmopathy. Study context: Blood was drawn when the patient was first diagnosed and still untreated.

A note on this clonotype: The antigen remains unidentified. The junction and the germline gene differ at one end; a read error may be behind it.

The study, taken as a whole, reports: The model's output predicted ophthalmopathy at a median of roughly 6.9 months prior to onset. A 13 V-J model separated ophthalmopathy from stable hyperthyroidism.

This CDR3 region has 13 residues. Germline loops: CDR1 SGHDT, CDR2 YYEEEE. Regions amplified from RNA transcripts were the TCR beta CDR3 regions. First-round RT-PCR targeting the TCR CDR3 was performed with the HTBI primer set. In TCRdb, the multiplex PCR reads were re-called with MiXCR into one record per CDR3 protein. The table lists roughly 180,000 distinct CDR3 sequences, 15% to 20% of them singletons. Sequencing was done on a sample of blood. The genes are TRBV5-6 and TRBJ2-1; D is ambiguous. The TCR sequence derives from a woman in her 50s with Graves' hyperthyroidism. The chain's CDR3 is CASRFSGNNGQFF. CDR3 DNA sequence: TGTGCCAGCAGATTTTCTGGGAACAATGGGCAGTTCTTC.